A single sample gave rise to the 25 T cell receptor beta chains below, sequenced in a study of blood T cell repertoires in COVID-19. Libraries were prepared by immunoSEQ multiplex PCR; TCRdb keeps only in-frame clonotypes and omits some of them. The repertoire holds approximately 100,000 clones, with roughly 90% as singletons. Sequenced: peripheral blood. The receptors come from a woman aged 55-70 years with acute or convalescent COVID-19.

This chain joins TRBV19 and TRBJ1-3; D gene ambiguous. The germline V gene encodes CDR1 LNHDA and CDR2 SQIVND (reference sequence). This CDR3 region has 13 residues. The germline V and J ends were trimmed by 5 bases and 4 bases, with 9 bases remaining between them. CDR3 sequence: CASSQEEGNTIYF. The CDR3 DNA reads as TGTGCCAGTAGTCAGGAAGAAGGAAACACCATATATTTT.

This rearrangement joins TRBV24-1 to TRBJ2-3, with TRBD2 identical over 7 bases. The germline CDR1 and CDR2 sequences are KGHDR and SFDVKD. V shed 1 base, J shed 3 bases, and the junction held 3 bases outside the gene matches. The CDR3 runs to 15 residues. This CDR3 reads CATSDFWRETDTQYF. The CDR3 DNA reads TGTGCCACCAGTGATTTCTGGCGGGAGACAGATACGCAGTATTTT.

The gene calls are TRBV6-2 or TRBV6-3 and TRBJ2-1; D call uncertain. Germline loops: CDR1 MNHEY, CDR2 SVGEGT. The CDR3 runs to 13 residues. The V end lost 6 bases, the J end lost 6 bases, and 12 bases lay between the germline ends. CDR3 protein: CASRPESFNEQFF. Here the CDR3 DNA reads TGTGCCAGCAGACCTGAGAGTTTCAATGAGCAGTTCTTC.

This chain uses TRBV15 with TRBJ1-1; 7 bases align to TRBD1. Trimming cost V 4 bases and J 7 bases; bases outside gene matches: 6. Germline V gene sequence: CDR1 LNHNV, CDR2 YYDKDF (reference sequence). The length of the CDR3 is 13 residues. This CDR3 reads CATSTGTAGEAFF. Written as DNA, the CDR3 is TGTGCCACCAGCACGGGGACAGCGGGTGAAGCTTTCTTT.

V gene TRBV4-2 combines with J gene TRBJ2-7; possibly TRBD2 for D (6 bases). This CDR3 has 16 residues. Germline assignment: CDR1 LGHNA and CDR2 YNFKEQ. Deletions cut 0 bases from V and 9 bases from J, with 21 bases between. CDR3 DNA: TGTGCCAGCAGCCAAGACCGGGACTCCATTCCGTTGAGGCAGTACTTC. Amino acids: CASSQDRDSIPLRQYF.

In its sample, this clone was seen once. The chain joins TRBV27 to TRBJ2-7; 10 positions match TRBD2. There are 19 residues in the CDR3. Germline CDR1 reads MNHEY; CDR2 reads SMNVEV (reference sequence). V dropped 2 bases and J dropped 2; count of bases not matched to a gene: 15. This chain's CDR3 is CASSLAWPSGSPYPYEQYF. CDR3 coding DNA: TGTGCCAGCAGTTTAGCGTGGCCTAGCGGGAGCCCCTATCCCTACGAGCAGTACTTC.

The CDR3 region is CASSKGHLNEKLFF. The CDR3 region has the DNA TGTGCCAGTTCGAAAGGACACCTTAATGAAAAACTGTTTTTT. The genes are TRBV6-5 and TRBJ1-4; tentative D call: TRBD1 (5 bases). CDR1 and CDR2 (germline): MNHEY, SVGAGI. The CDR3 covers 14 residues. Between the trimmed V and J ends, which lost 9 bases and 4 bases, there was a span of 15 bases.

J is TRBJ2-6 and V is TRBV6-5, with D perhaps TRBD1 (5 bases). Germline V CDR1 and CDR2: MNHEY, SVGAGI. The length of the CDR3 is 15 residues. The V end lost 7 bases, the J end lost 0 bases, and 10 bases lay between the germline ends. The CDR3 DNA reads as TGTGCCAGCATCCGAACAGGCTCTGGGGCCAACGTCCTGACTTTC. It is translated as CASIRTGSGANVLTF.

This sequence joins TRBV2 and TRBJ1-2; D might be TRBD1 (6 bases). Germline V gene data show CDR1 as SNHLY and CDR2 as FYNNEI. CDR3 length: 15 amino acids. V was trimmed by 5 bases and J by 5 bases, leaving 18 bases between them. The CDR3 loop reads CASSPAQTGRYGYTF. CDR3 in DNA: TGTGCCAGCAGTCCCGCTCAGACAGGCCGTTATGGCTACACCTTC.

The chain couples TRBV27 to TRBJ1-2, with 7 positions matching TRBD1. The ends lost 4 bases at V and 1 base at J; junction bases unmatched: 6. The germline CDR1 and CDR2 sequences are MNHEY and SMNVEV (reference sequence). The CDR3 runs 15 residues. As DNA, the CDR3 is TGTGCCAGCAGTTCCTACAGGGGTTTTAACTATGGCTACACCTTC. It encodes CASSSYRGFNYGYTF.

J is TRBJ1-2 and V is TRBV12-3 or TRBV12-4; D uncertain. Trimming pared 2 bases from V and 2 bases from J, leaving 6 bases between. The CDR3 contains 13 residues. The CDR3 bases are TGTGCCAGCAGTTTAAGCAACAACTATGGCTACACCTTC. Residues: CASSLSNNYGYTF.

The chain joins TRBV9 to TRBJ1-6; 7 bases agree with TRBD1. With 4 bases clipped from V and 9 bases from J, the junction kept 10 bases outside the gene matches. This CDR3 contains 15 residues. The germline CDR1 and CDR2 sequences are SGDLS and YYNGEE. The CDR3 DNA follows: TGTGCCAGCAGCCCTCTGGGGACAGTAGGTTCACCCCTCCACTTT. Its protein is CASSPLGTVGSPLHF.

The V and J genes are TRBV3-1 (or the pseudogene TRBV3-2) and TRBJ2-3, with TRBD2 identical over 14 bases. Trimming removed 0 bases from V and 1 base from J; junction bases left unmatched: 3. CDR3 size: 18 residues. Germline V CDR1 and CDR2: LGHDT, YNNKEL (reference sequence). CDR3 coding DNA: TGTGCCAGCAGCCAAGAGGGACTAGCGGGGGACGGCACAGATACGCAGTATTTT. Protein sequence: CASSQEGLAGDGTDTQYF.

This clone occurred a few times. The V and J genes are TRBV7-2 and TRBJ1-3; D ambiguous. The length of the CDR3 is 13 residues. Between the trimmed V and J ends, which lost 8 bases and 4 bases, there was a span of 12 bases. The germline V gene encodes CDR1 SGHTA and CDR2 FQGNSA. CDR3 sequence (DNA): TGTGCCAGCGTCTTAGGGCCCGGAAACACCATATATTTT. Protein sequence: CASVLGPGNTIYF. The full variable domain, in which reference TRBV7-2 and TRBJ1-3 provide the parts outside the CDR3, is GAGVSQSPSNKVTEKGKDVELRCDPISGHTALYWYRQSLGQGLEFLIYFQGNSAPDKSGLPSDRFSAERTGGSVSTLTIQRTQQEDSAVYLCASVLGPGNTIYFGEGSWLTVV.

The rearrangement joins TRBV28 to TRBJ1-2; D is unresolved. CDR3 length: 13 amino acids. CDR1 is MDHEN, CDR2 SYDVKM, per germline. With 8 bases removed from V and 8 bases from J, the gap between germline ends came to 18 bases. The CDR3 here is CASGSSGGGGYTF. In DNA, the CDR3 is TGTGCCAGCGGTTCATCGGGCGGAGGAGGCTACACCTTC.

The J gene is TRBJ1-2, the V gene TRBV7-9, with 7 positions matching TRBD1. Germline V gives CDR1 SEHNR, CDR2 FQNEAQ (reference sequence). The CDR3 length is 14 residues. V trimming: 5 bases; J trimming: 6 bases; junction bases outside the gene matches: 9. The CDR3 coding sequence is TGTGCCAGCAGCCACGGAGAAGGGGGCGATGGCTACACCTTC. Amino acids: CASSHGEGGDGYTF. The variable domain in full, with the rest retrieved from reference TRBV7-9 and TRBJ1-2, is DTGVSQNPRHKITKRGQNVTFRCDPISEHNRLYWYRQTLGQGPEFLTYFQNEAQLEKSRLLSDRFSAERPKGSFSTLEIQRTEQGDSAMYLCASSHGEGGDGYTFGSGTRLTVV.

The chain combines TRBV19 with TRBJ2-2; a possible D gene is TRBD1 (6 bases). Germline assignment: CDR1 LNHDA and CDR2 SQIVND (reference sequence). The CDR3 is 14 amino acids. V was pared by 7 bases and J by 4 bases, with 13 bases between. The CDR3, as DNA: TGTGCCAGTACCGCAGGGGCGGGCACCGGGGAGCTGTTTTTT. Its protein product is CASTAGAGTGELFF. Combining the CDR3 with reference TRBV19 and TRBJ2-2 gives the whole variable domain DGGITQSPKYLFRKEGQNVTLSCEQNLNHDAMYWYRQDPGQGLRLIYYSQIVNDFQKGDIAEGYSVSREKKESFPLTVTSAQKNPTAFYLCASTAGAGTGELFFGEGSRLTVL.

The V gene is TRBV19, the J gene TRBJ1-1, with a possible D match to TRBD1 (6 bases). This CDR3 has 14 residues. V was clipped by 6 bases and J by 7 bases, with 18 bases between them. Germline V gene data show CDR1 as LNHDA and CDR2 as SQIVND (reference sequence). The CDR3 DNA reads as TGTGCCAGTAGCTCGGACCGCCAAGGGGGTGAAGCTTTCTTT. Its protein is CASSSDRQGGEAFF.

The chain employs TRBV14 and TRBJ2-2; perhaps TRBD2 as D (6 bases). The CDR3 is 19 amino acids. V was pared by 0 bases and J by 5 bases, with 22 bases between. Germline V gene data show CDR1 as SGHDN and CDR2 as FVKESK. CDR3 sequence: CASSQDGGFSGPGTGELFF. CDR3 coding DNA: TGTGCCAGCAGCCAAGATGGGGGATTTAGCGGCCCAGGTACCGGGGAGCTGTTTTTT. Full variable domain (remainder filled in from reference TRBV14 and TRBJ2-2): EAGVTQFPSHSVIEKGQTVTLRCDPISGHDNLYWYRRVMGKEIKFLLHFVKESKQDESGMPNNRFLAERTGGTYSTLKVQPAELEDSGVYFCASSQDGGFSGPGTGELFFGEGSRLTVL.

The chain links TRBV29-1 to TRBJ1-1, with 7 bases fitting TRBD1. After removal of 6 bases from V and 1 base from J, the junction contained 8 bases not matched to a gene. CDR3 size: 14 residues. CDR1 is SQVTM, CDR2 ANQGSEA, per germline. As DNA, the CDR3 is TGCAGCGTGACCGGACAGGCGAGGAACACTGAAGCTTTCTTT. Amino acids: CSVTGQARNTEAFF.

The gene calls are TRBV28 and TRBJ1-2; 11 bases match TRBD1. Germline trimming cut 7 bases from V and 7 bases from J; bases unmatched to any gene: 11. Germline V lookup: CDR1 MDHEN, CDR2 SYDVKM. The CDR3 loop spans 15 amino acids. CDR3: CASTRGGTGGGGYTF. Here the CDR3 DNA reads TGTGCCAGCACCCGAGGAGGGACAGGGGGAGGTGGCTACACCTTC.

This chain connects TRBV15 to TRBJ2-2; D is perhaps TRBD2 (5 bases). From germline, CDR1 is LNHNV and CDR2 YYDKDF (reference sequence). V was clipped by 1 base and J by 6 bases, with 12 bases between them. The CDR3 spans 15 residues. This CDR3 reads CATSRVPTGAGELFF. CDR3 DNA sequence: TGTGCCACCAGCAGAGTCCCCACCGGGGCCGGGGAGCTGTTTTTT.

The chain combines TRBV9 with TRBJ1-2, with 7 bases that match TRBD1. This CDR3 has 13 amino acids. V was clipped by 3 bases and J by 5 bases; unmatched bases: 4. The germline gives CDR1 SGDLS, CDR2 YYNGEE. Here the CDR3 reads CASSAGQSYGYTF. CDR3 bases: TGTGCCAGCAGCGCGGGACAGAGTTATGGCTACACCTTC.

The J gene is TRBJ1-3, the V gene TRBV3-1 (or the pseudogene TRBV3-2); D perhaps matches TRBD1 (6 bases). Trimming removed 4 bases from V and 4 bases from J, with 8 bases in between. The CDR3 runs to 13 residues. Germline V gene sequence: CDR1 LGHDT, CDR2 YNNKEL (reference sequence). The CDR3 here is CASSRDRGNTIYF. CDR3 coding DNA: TGTGCCAGCAGCCGCGACAGGGGAAACACCATATATTTT.

The chain combines TRBV5-1 with TRBJ1-1, with D perhaps TRBD1 (6 bases). The CDR3 contains 14 residues. Per germline, CDR1 SGHRS and CDR2 YFSETQ. The germline V and J ends were trimmed by 3 bases and 6 bases, with 15 bases remaining between them. Here the CDR3 DNA reads TGCGCCAGCAGCTCCCCCGGTGCAGGGGCTGAAGCTTTCTTT. It translates to CASSSPGAGAEAFF.